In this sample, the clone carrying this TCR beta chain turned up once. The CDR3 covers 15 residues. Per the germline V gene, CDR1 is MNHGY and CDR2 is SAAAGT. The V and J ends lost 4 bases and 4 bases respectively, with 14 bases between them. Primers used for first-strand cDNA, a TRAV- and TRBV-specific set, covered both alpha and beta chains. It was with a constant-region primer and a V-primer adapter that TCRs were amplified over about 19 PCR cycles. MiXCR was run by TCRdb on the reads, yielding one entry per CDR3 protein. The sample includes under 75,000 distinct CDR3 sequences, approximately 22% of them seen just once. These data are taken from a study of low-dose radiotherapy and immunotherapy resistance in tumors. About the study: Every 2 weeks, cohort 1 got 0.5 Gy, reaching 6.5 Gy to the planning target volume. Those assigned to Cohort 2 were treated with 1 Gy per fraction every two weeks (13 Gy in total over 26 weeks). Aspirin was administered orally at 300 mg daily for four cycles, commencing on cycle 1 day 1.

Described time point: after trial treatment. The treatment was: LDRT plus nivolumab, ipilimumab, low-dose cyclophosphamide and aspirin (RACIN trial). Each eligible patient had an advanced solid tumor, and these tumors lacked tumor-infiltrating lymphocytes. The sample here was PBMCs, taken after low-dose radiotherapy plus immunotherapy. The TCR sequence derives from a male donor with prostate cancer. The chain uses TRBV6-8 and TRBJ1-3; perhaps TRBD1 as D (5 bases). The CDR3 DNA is TGTGCCAGCAGTTGGGACCGACCGCTCGGAAACACCATATATTTT. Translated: CASSWDRPLGNTIYF.